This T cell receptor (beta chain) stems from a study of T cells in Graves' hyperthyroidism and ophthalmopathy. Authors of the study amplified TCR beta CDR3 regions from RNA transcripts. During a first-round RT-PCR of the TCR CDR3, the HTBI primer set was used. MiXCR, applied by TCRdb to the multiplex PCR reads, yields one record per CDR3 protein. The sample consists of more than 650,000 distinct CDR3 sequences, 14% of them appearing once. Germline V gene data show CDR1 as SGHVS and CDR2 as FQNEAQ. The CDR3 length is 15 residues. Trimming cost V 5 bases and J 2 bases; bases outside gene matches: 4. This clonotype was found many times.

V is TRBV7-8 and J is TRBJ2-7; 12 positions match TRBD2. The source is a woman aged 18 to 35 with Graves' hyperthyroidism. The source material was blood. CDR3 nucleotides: TGTGCCAGCAGCCGGACTAGCGGGATCACCTACGAGCAGTACTTC. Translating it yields CASSRTSGITYEQYF.